What follows are 27 T cell receptor beta chains derived from one specimen sequenced in a study of cytomegalovirus exposure and HLA in healthy donors. The PCR employed 60 Vbeta primers together with 13 Jbeta primers. Some clones are missing from TCRdb's copy, which holds only in-frame ones; the method was immunoSEQ multiplex PCR. Of roughly 93,000 clones in the sample, roughly 79% are singletons; the top ten hold roughly 0.6%. The sequenced material came from PBMCs. These receptors were obtained from a man in his thirties or forties in good health and CMV-seronegative.

V and J are TRBV28 and TRBJ2-7; 11 nucleotides agree with TRBD1. Germline values: CDR1 MDHEN, CDR2 SYDVKM. The CDR3 is 13 residues long. V was pared by 4 bases and J by 12 bases, with 8 bases of the junction left unmatched. CDR3 coding DNA: TGTGCCAGCAGTTACGGGACAGGGGGACCGAGGTACGTC. This codes for CASSYGTGGPRYV.

The V and J genes are TRBV29-1 and TRBJ1-2; D is undetermined. Germline V gene lookup returns CDR1 SQVTM and CDR2 ANQGSEA. The V and J ends lost 7 bases and 7 bases respectively, with 16 bases between them. The CDR3 is 12 amino acids. CDR3 coding DNA: TGCAGCGCAAACTCCATCAGAGGTGGCTACACCTTC. Translation: CSANSIRGGYTF.

The chain employs TRBV5-8 and TRBJ1-2; TRBD1 agrees at 7 bases. Germline lookup yields CDR1 SGHTS and CDR2 YDEGEE. V shed 0 bases and J 6 bases; nucleotides not matched to a gene: 2. This CDR3 has 13 amino acids. This CDR3 reads CASSLEQGDGYTF. The DNA of the CDR3 is TGTGCCAGCAGCTTGGAGCAGGGGGATGGCTACACCTTC.

This sequence joins TRBV11-3 and TRBJ2-7; the match to TRBD1 covers 7 bases. CDR1 SGHNT and CDR2 YENEEA come from the germline V gene. CDR3 size: 14 residues. J was trimmed by 2 bases and V by 5 bases; bases with no gene match: 6. The CDR3 here is CASSPGQSAYEQYF. CDR3 sequence (DNA): TGTGCCAGCAGCCCGGGACAGTCAGCCTACGAGCAGTACTTC.

This clone was seen only once. The CDR3 is CASSPAVVRGAYNDNEQFF. The DNA for the CDR3 is TGTGCCAGCAGTCCAGCGGTTGTCAGGGGAGCGTACAACGACAATGAGCAGTTCTTC. The chain employs TRBV28 and TRBJ2-1; D is perhaps TRBD1 (6 bases). CDR1 is MDHEN and CDR2 is SYDVKM in the germline V gene. The CDR3 contains 19 residues. Trimming took 5 bases from V and 5 from J, leaving 28 bases between them.

This clone was recorded a few times. This chain joins TRBV14 and TRBJ2-7; tentative D call: TRBD2 (6 bases). The V gene's germline CDR1 is SGHDN and CDR2 FVKESK. V was cut by 3 bases and J by 7 bases, with 13 bases left in between. This CDR3 is 13 amino acids long. The CDR3 protein is CASSQGSGVEQYF. The CDR3 coding sequence is TGTGCCAGCAGCCAGGGGTCGGGGGTTGAGCAGTACTTC.

The chain has TRBV7-2 and TRBJ1-6; D is uncertain. CDR3 length: 17 residues. Trimming pared 0 bases from V and 7 bases from J, leaving 16 bases between. In germline, CDR1 is SGHTA, CDR2 FQGNSA. Here the CDR3 reads CASSLARSQFRNSPLHF. CDR3 coding DNA: TGTGCCAGCAGCTTAGCGCGCTCCCAATTTCGGAATTCACCCCTCCACTTT. Full variable domain (rest looked up from reference TRBV7-2 and TRBJ1-6): GAGVSQSPSNKVTEKGKDVELRCDPISGHTALYWYRQSLGQGLEFLIYFQGNSAPDKSGLPSDRFSAERTGGSVSTLTIQRTQQEDSAVYLCASSLARSQFRNSPLHFGNGTRLTVT.

The chain couples TRBV9 to TRBJ2-5; 7 bases agree with TRBD2. The V gene's germline CDR1 is SGDLS and CDR2 YYNGEE. The CDR3 totals 18 residues. V lost 3 bases, J lost 2 bases, and 16 bases stayed unmatched. Here the CDR3 reads CASSAPWGGAEEQETQYF. In DNA form, the CDR3 reads TGTGCCAGCAGCGCCCCCTGGGGGGGAGCGGAAGAACAAGAGACCCAGTACTTC.

V is TRBV7-7 and J is TRBJ2-3, with a possible D match to TRBD2 (6 bases). Germline V gene data show CDR1 as SSHAT and CDR2 as FNYEAQ (reference sequence). The CDR3 length is 15 residues. Trimming removed 5 bases from V and 1 base from J, with 13 bases in between. This chain's CDR3 is CASSLGPGGTDTQYF. The CDR3 nucleotides are TGTGCCAGCAGCCTAGGCCCGGGGGGCACAGATACGCAGTATTTT.

The chain combines TRBV6-1 with TRBJ1-1; a weak D match, TRBD1 (6 bases). This CDR3 is built from 13 residues. Between the trimmed V and J ends, which lost 7 bases and 3 bases, there was a span of 12 bases. Looked up from germline, CDR1 is MNHNS and CDR2 is SASEGT. CDR3 amino acids: CASTIRTDTEAFF. The CDR3 nucleotides are TGTGCCAGCACTATACGGACAGACACTGAAGCTTTCTTT.

This chain connects TRBV5-1 to TRBJ1-5, with D possibly TRBD1 on 5 matching bases. Trimming left V 4 bases short and J 6 bases short, with 14 bases between. CDR1 and CDR2 (germline): SGHRS, YFSETQ. The CDR3 extends over 14 amino acids. The DNA of the CDR3 is TGCGCCAGCAGCCCCAATGGGGGAGGTCAGCCCCAGCATTTT. Encoded protein: CASSPNGGGQPQHF.

The chain joins TRBV25-1 to TRBJ1-1; D gene ambiguous. CDR3 size: 14 residues. Germline values: CDR1 MGHDK, CDR2 SYGVNS. V gave up 6 bases and J gave up 1 base, with 12 bases separating them. CDR3 protein: CASRIQEGNTEAFF. Here the CDR3 DNA reads TGTGCCAGCAGAATTCAGGAGGGGAACACTGAAGCTTTCTTT.

The V and J genes are TRBV7-2 and TRBJ1-1; 7 nucleotides line up with TRBD1. CDR1 and CDR2 from the germline V gene are SGHTA and FQGNSA. The V gene end was trimmed by 6 bases and the J gene end by 5 bases; junction bases not matched to a gene: 3. This CDR3 has 12 amino acids. The CDR3 reads CASRLTGTEAFF. The CDR3 DNA follows: TGTGCCAGCAGACTGACAGGGACTGAAGCTTTCTTT.

The J gene is TRBJ1-5, the V gene TRBV19; D gene ambiguous. Germline CDR1 LNHDA, CDR2 SQIVND (reference sequence). V lost 3 bases, J lost 5 bases, and 11 bases lay in between. This CDR3 region has 14 residues. The DNA for the CDR3 is TGTGCCAGTAGTATTAGTAAAGCCTATCAGCCCCAGCATTTT. Its protein is CASSISKAYQPQHF.

This clone was seen once. The chain carries TRBV19 and TRBJ1-1; D may be TRBD1 (5 bases). The CDR3 consists of 15 residues. V shed 2 bases and J shed 0 bases, with 10 bases lying between them. Germline CDR1 LNHDA, CDR2 SQIVND (reference sequence). Here the CDR3 DNA reads TGTGCCAGTAGTATAAGGGGCGGTATGAACACTGAAGCTTTCTTT. Its translation: CASSIRGGMNTEAFF.

This clone was observed a few times. This chain links TRBV4-2 with TRBJ1-1; D not certain. The V end was cut by 0 bases, the J end by 0 bases, with 8 bases between. Germline-derived CDR1 and CDR2 are LGHNA and YNFKEQ. The CDR3 is 15 residues long. The CDR3 DNA is TGTGCCAGCAGCCAAGATCGAGGGATGAACACTGAAGCTTTCTTT. It yields the protein CASSQDRGMNTEAFF.

The V gene is TRBV7-7, the J gene TRBJ2-1; 9 bases map to TRBD1. V lost 5 bases and J lost 7; bases outside the gene matches: 6. Germline V gene data show CDR1 as SSHAT and CDR2 as FNYEAQ (reference sequence). This CDR3 region has 14 residues. This CDR3 reads CASSQTGTGNEQFF. The CDR3 DNA reads as TGTGCCAGCAGCCAAACCGGGACAGGGAATGAGCAGTTCTTC.

The chain employs TRBV7-9 and TRBJ2-2; tentatively, D is TRBD2 (5 bases). The V end lost 3 bases, the J end lost 5 bases, and 10 bases lay between the germline ends. The CDR3 is 14 amino acids. The V gene's germline CDR1 is SEHNR and CDR2 FQNEAQ (reference sequence). The CDR3: CASSFFGETGELFF. The DNA of the CDR3 is TGTGCCAGCAGCTTCTTCGGGGAAACCGGGGAGCTGTTTTTT.

The rearrangement links TRBV9 to TRBJ1-2, with no clear D. The CDR3 is made up of 13 amino acids. V lost 0 bases to trimming and J lost 0 bases, with 3 bases between them. Germline assignment: CDR1 SGDLS and CDR2 YYNGEE. CDR3 region: CASSVGTNYGYTF. In DNA, the CDR3 is TGTGCCAGCAGCGTAGGTACTAACTATGGCTACACCTTC.

The rearrangement uses TRBV6-5 and TRBJ1-5; D may be TRBD1 (5 bases). The germline V and J ends were trimmed by 5 bases and 6 bases, with 11 bases remaining between them. This CDR3 is 13 amino acids long. From germline, CDR1 is MNHEY and CDR2 SVGAGI. The CDR3 DNA sequence: TGTGCCAGCAGTGCCAGGGTGGGTCAGCCCCAGCATTTT. Translated, it gives CASSARVGQPQHF.

The table lists this clone with a few counts. V gene TRBV10-1 combines with J gene TRBJ2-5, with 7 bases matching TRBD1. The junction had 6 bases not matched to a gene; V was cut back by 1 base and J by 4 bases. CDR3 size: 15 residues. Germline CDR1 is WNHNN and CDR2 is SYGVQD (reference sequence). CDR3 coding DNA: TGCGCCAGCAGTGAGTTACAGGGGATGGGAGAGACCCAGTACTTC. It yields the protein CASSELQGMGETQYF.

In this sample, this clone turned up once. J is TRBJ2-1 and V is TRBV5-4, with D perhaps TRBD2 (5 bases). V shed 2 bases and J shed 8 bases, with 11 bases lying between them. There are 13 residues in the CDR3. The germline CDR1 and CDR2 sequences are SGHNT and YYREEE (reference sequence). CDR3 protein: CASSFIEGDEQFF. Written as DNA, the CDR3 is TGTGCCAGCAGCTTCATTGAGGGCGATGAGCAGTTCTTC.

This sequence joins TRBV5-1 and TRBJ2-1; 11 nucleotides agree with TRBD2. This CDR3 comprises 15 residues. In germline, CDR1 is SGHRS, CDR2 YFSETQ. V was clipped by 0 bases and J by 13 bases; unmatched bases: 9. The CDR3 DNA sequence: TGCGCCAGCAGCTTGGCCTTAGCGGGAGGGCAGAAACAGTTCTTC. Protein product: CASSLALAGGQKQFF.

The V gene is TRBV5-6, the J gene TRBJ2-1, with D possibly TRBD2 on 6 matching bases. V was pared by 1 base and J by 4 bases, with 9 bases between. There are 14 residues in the CDR3. The germline gives CDR1 SGHDT, CDR2 YYEEEE. CDR3 protein: CASSLRSGYNEQFF. The CDR3 nucleotides read TGTGCCAGCAGCTTGCGTAGCGGTTACAATGAGCAGTTCTTC.

This sequence joins TRBV19 and TRBJ1-1; D is undetermined. V was trimmed by 1 base and J by 7 bases, leaving 4 bases between them. Looked up from germline, CDR1 is LNHDA and CDR2 is SQIVND (reference sequence). CDR3 size: 11 residues. The CDR3 bases are TGTGCCAGTAGTATAGTTAGTGAAGCTTTCTTT. Protein: CASSIVSEAFF.

This clone was seen only a few times. The chain combines TRBV5-6 with TRBJ1-5; TRBD1 aligns across 8 bases. V dropped 3 bases and J dropped 4; count of bases not matched to a gene: 3. CDR3 length: 14 amino acids. CDR1 and CDR2 (germline): SGHDT, YYEEEE. CDR3 in amino acids: CASSSTGGNQPQHF. The CDR3 bases are TGTGCCAGCAGCTCCACAGGGGGAAATCAGCCCCAGCATTTT.

The chain uses TRBV5-1 and TRBJ2-7; 7 bases map to TRBD2. The junction had 7 bases not matched to a gene; V was cut back by 0 bases and J by 4 bases. CDR3 length: 15 amino acids. In germline, CDR1 is SGHRS, CDR2 YFSETQ. CDR3: CASSLGGGLRYEQYF. CDR3 nucleotide sequence: TGCGCCAGCAGCTTGGGCGGGGGACTGAGGTACGAGCAGTACTTC.